Below, 29 T cell receptor beta chains from the same sample are listed, as sequenced in a study of cytomegalovirus exposure and HLA in healthy donors. In the PCR, 60 Vbeta and 13 Jbeta primers were used. Repertoires were generated with immunoSEQ multiplex PCR, while TCRdb's copy carries only in-frame clones and drops some. Of more than 100,000 clones in the sample, 15% are singletons; the top ten hold 1.9%. Specimen: PBMCs. These receptors were taken from a woman between 18 and 30 years old in good health and CMV-seronegative.

The table lists this clone with a few counts. The DNA of the CDR3 is TGTGCCAGCAGCCGCAGGGGGCTGATTCAGCCCCAGCATTTT. The encoded protein is CASSRRGLIQPQHF. The gene calls are TRBV28 and TRBJ1-5, with TRBD1 matching over 8 bases. Unmatched junction bases numbered 7, after V lost 6 bases and J lost 6 bases. CDR1 and CDR2 from the germline V gene are MDHEN and SYDVKM. The CDR3 spans 14 residues.

This clone appeared a few times. V usage is TRBV9 and J usage is TRBJ2-7; 12 nucleotides align to TRBD2. The germline V gene encodes CDR1 SGDLS and CDR2 YYNGEE. V was clipped by 3 bases and J by 12 bases; unmatched bases: 10. This CDR3 has 14 amino acids. Here the CDR3 reads CASSEGGGLAGLYF. CDR3 bases: TGTGCCAGCAGCGAGGGGGGGGGACTAGCGGGTTTGTACTTC.

This sequence joins TRBV18 and TRBJ2-3, with TRBD2 matching over 8 bases. J was trimmed by 1 base and V by 6 bases; bases with no gene match: 6. This CDR3 region has 15 residues. The V gene's germline CDR1 is KGHSH and CDR2 LQKENI. CDR3 sequence: CASSTTGGGTDTQYF. The DNA of the CDR3 is TGTGCCAGCTCGACAACGGGGGGGGGCACAGATACGCAGTATTTT.

The genes are TRBV10-3 and TRBJ2-1; D is perhaps TRBD1 (6 bases). V lost 7 bases and J 9 bases, leaving 16 bases between the germline ends. The CDR3 runs 13 residues. The germline V gene encodes CDR1 ENHRY and CDR2 SYGVKD. CDR3 sequence (DNA): TGTGCCATCACCCCAGAGGGCAGGGGTGAGCAGTTCTTC. This sequence encodes CAITPEGRGEQFF.

This chain joins TRBV2 and TRBJ2-7, with TRBD1 matching over 9 bases. There are 14 residues in the CDR3. J gave up 2 bases and V 4 bases, and 3 bases lay outside the gene matches. Germline V gives CDR1 SNHLY, CDR2 FYNNEI. CDR3 DNA sequence: TGTGCCAGCAGTGGAAGGACAGGGGCCTACGAGCAGTACTTC. Its protein is CASSGRTGAYEQYF.

This clone was observed a few times. The rearrangement joins TRBV30 to TRBJ2-7, with D possibly TRBD1 on 6 matching bases. The CDR3 spans 14 residues. Germline lookup yields CDR1 GTSNPN and CDR2 SVGIG (reference sequence). V was cut by 4 bases and J by 2 bases, with 15 bases left in between. The DNA of the CDR3 is TGTGCCTGGAAGAGGGGGACGACGACCTACGAGCAGTACTTC. As protein: CAWKRGTTTYEQYF. The variable domain in full, with the rest retrieved from reference TRBV30 and TRBJ2-7, is SQTIHQWPATLVQPVGSPLSLECTVEGTSNPNLYWYRQAAGRGLQLLFYSVGIGQISSEVPQNLSASRPQDRQFILSSKKLLLSDSGFYLCAWKRGTTTYEQYFGPGTRLTVT.

V usage is TRBV4-2 and J usage is TRBJ2-3; D perhaps matches TRBD2 (6 bases). Germline V gene data show CDR1 as LGHNA and CDR2 as YNFKEQ. This CDR3 has 14 residues. V lost 3 bases to trimming and J lost 4 bases, with 11 bases between them. Here the CDR3 reads CASSQVSGADTQYF. In nucleotides, the CDR3 is TGTGCCAGCAGCCAGGTTAGCGGAGCAGATACGCAGTATTTT.

This clone was picked up a small number of times. This sequence joins TRBV5-4 and TRBJ2-3, with 9 nucleotides matching TRBD1. The J segment lost 4 bases and the V segment lost 2 bases, leaving 5 bases of the junction unmatched. Germline V CDR1 and CDR2: SGHNT, YYREEE (reference sequence). The CDR3 is 15 residues long. CDR3 sequence: CASSLGQGRADTQYF. The CDR3 DNA is TGTGCCAGCAGCTTAGGACAGGGGAGGGCAGATACGCAGTATTTT.

This clone has ten or more counts. V and J are TRBV6-4 and TRBJ1-1; D uncertain. The CDR3 contains 15 residues. Between the trimmed V and J ends, which lost 0 bases and 1 base, there was a span of 9 bases. The germline gives CDR1 MRHNA, CDR2 SNTAGT. CDR3 residues: CASSDSPDSNTEAFF. Here the CDR3 DNA reads TGTGCCAGCAGTGACTCGCCAGACTCGAACACTGAAGCTTTCTTT.

This clone appeared a few times. The gene calls are TRBV5-6 and TRBJ1-2, with 7 bases that match TRBD1. The junction had 7 bases not matched to a gene; V was cut back by 4 bases and J by 4 bases. CDR1 is SGHDT, CDR2 YYEEEE, per germline. The CDR3 runs 14 residues. CDR3 bases: TGTGCCAGCAGCACAGGGACAGTGAGCTATGGCTACACCTTC. Translating it yields CASSTGTVSYGYTF.

The table lists this clone with a few counts. The chain couples TRBV10-3 to TRBJ2-1; 8 bases agree with TRBD1. This CDR3 has 15 residues. V gave up 3 bases and J gave up 6 bases; unmatched junction bases: 7. Germline V lookup: CDR1 ENHRY, CDR2 SYGVKD. CDR3 sequence (DNA): TGTGCCATCAGTGACTCGGACAGGGATACCAATGAGCAGTTCTTC. It codes for CAISDSDRDTNEQFF.

The V gene is TRBV15, the J gene TRBJ1-4, with D uncertain. Germline-derived CDR1 and CDR2 are LNHNV and YYDKDF (reference sequence). The V and J ends lost 1 base and 13 bases respectively, with 10 bases between them. This CDR3 has 12 residues. The CDR3 bases are TGTGCCACCAGCAGAGGTGAGGGATCACTGTTTTTT. Its protein is CATSRGEGSLFF.

This clone was seen a handful of times. The gene calls are TRBV7-2 and TRBJ2-5; the match to TRBD2 covers 12 bases. Germline V lookup: CDR1 SGHTA, CDR2 FQGNSA. V lost 5 bases, J lost 2 bases, and 6 bases stayed unmatched. The CDR3 sequence is 16 residues long. CDR3 sequence (DNA): TGTGCCAGCAGCCCAACTAGCGGGAGGCCTCAAGAGACCCAGTACTTC. Residues: CASSPTSGRPQETQYF.

In this sample, this clone turned up once. The chain links TRBV2 to TRBJ2-7, with a tentative D call TRBD1 (5 bases). The germline V and J ends were trimmed by 6 bases and 6 bases, with 18 bases remaining between them. This CDR3 comprises 14 residues. Per germline, CDR1 SNHLY and CDR2 FYNNEI. The CDR3 DNA sequence: TGTGCCAGCAGGTCTGCGAGGACAAACAGCGAGCAGTACTTC. Translation: CASRSARTNSEQYF. The full variable domain, its missing parts supplied by reference TRBV2 and TRBJ2-7, is EPEVTQTPSHQVTQMGQEVILRCVPISNHLYFYWYRQILGQKVEFLVSFYNNEISEKSEIFDDQFSVERPDGSNFTLKIRSTKLEDSAMYFCASRSARTNSEQYFGPGTRLTVT.

This chain links TRBV9 with TRBJ1-1; D remains ambiguous. Deletions cut 0 bases from V and 6 bases from J, with 12 bases between. CDR3 length: 14 residues. Per germline, CDR1 SGDLS and CDR2 YYNGEE. The CDR3 sequence is CASSVADYVAEAFF. The CDR3 DNA is TGTGCCAGCAGCGTAGCGGACTACGTGGCTGAAGCTTTCTTT.

This clone was seen only a few times. The rearrangement uses TRBV6-1 and TRBJ2-3, with 9 bases fitting TRBD2. Germline V gene data show CDR1 as MNHNS and CDR2 as SASEGT. V was clipped by 6 bases and J by 2 bases; unmatched bases: 3. The CDR3 runs 14 residues. CDR3 region: CASRRGGPTDTQYF. In DNA, the CDR3 is TGTGCCAGCAGGCGGGGGGGCCCCACAGATACGCAGTATTTT.

CDR3 nucleotides: TGTGCCAGCAGCCTGATGCGGCAGGGGGGCGAAAAACTGTTTTTT. It yields the protein CASSLMRQGGEKLFF. V usage is TRBV7-8 and J usage is TRBJ1-4; 7 nucleotides line up with TRBD1. Per germline, CDR1 SGHVS and CDR2 FQNEAQ. The ends lost 5 bases at V and 8 bases at J; junction bases unmatched: 11. This CDR3 is built from 15 residues.

Only a few counts were recorded for this clone. The chain recombines TRBV19 with TRBJ2-1; the D is unclear. Germline V CDR1 and CDR2: LNHDA, SQIVND (reference sequence). The CDR3 length is 14 residues. V gave up 6 bases and J gave up 3 bases, with 12 bases separating them. CDR3 in DNA: TGTGCCAGTAGCGCACCGACAATCTACAATGAGCAGTTCTTC. The encoded protein is CASSAPTIYNEQFF.

The CDR3 nucleotides are TGTGCCAGCCTAGGTTGGAACACCGGGGAGCTGTTTTTT. This translates into CASLGWNTGELFF. The genes are TRBV9 and TRBJ2-2, with no clear D. Trimming removed 7 bases from V and 1 base from J, with 8 bases in between. CDR3 length: 13 residues. Germline CDR1 reads SGDLS; CDR2 reads YYNGEE.

The chain uses TRBV27 and TRBJ2-6; D gene unclear. This CDR3 spans 15 amino acids. Trimming removed 0 bases from V and 4 bases from J, with 7 bases in between. From germline, CDR1 is MNHEY and CDR2 SMNVEV (reference sequence). In DNA, the CDR3 is TGTGCCAGCAGTTTATCACGGGTGGGGGCCAACGTCCTGACTTTC. Translated, it gives CASSLSRVGANVLTF. The full variable domain, in which reference TRBV27 and TRBJ2-6 provide the parts outside the CDR3, is EAQVTQNPRYLITVTGKKLTVTCSQNMNHEYMSWYRQDPGLGLRQIYYSMNVEVTDKGDVPEGYKVSRKEKRNFPLILESPSPNQTSLYFCASSLSRVGANVLTFGAGSRLTVL.

This clone was detected only a few times. The V gene is TRBV5-4, the J gene TRBJ1-2, with 7 bases matching TRBD1. Germline V gene sequence: CDR1 SGHNT, CDR2 YYREEE (reference sequence). The CDR3 consists of 16 residues. V dropped 0 bases and J dropped 8; count of bases not matched to a gene: 13. CDR3 sequence reads: CASSLGPPGTASGYTF. The CDR3 DNA sequence: TGTGCCAGCAGCTTGGGCCCCCCCGGGACAGCGAGCGGCTACACCTTC.

J is TRBJ2-7 and V is TRBV27; 13 bases match TRBD2. Losses at the gene ends were 10 bases for V and 6 bases for J; bases not matched to a gene: 6. The CDR3 spans 13 residues. The germline gives CDR1 MNHEY, CDR2 SMNVEV (reference sequence). The CDR3 sequence: CATRLAGGSEQYF. The CDR3 DNA follows: TGTGCCACCAGACTAGCGGGAGGTTCCGAGCAGTACTTC.

V is TRBV10-1 and J is TRBJ2-7, with TRBD2 identical over 15 bases. Germline CDR1 WNHNN, CDR2 SYGVQD (reference sequence). V shed 7 bases and J 4 bases; nucleotides not matched to a gene: 5. The CDR3 loop spans 15 amino acids. The CDR3 spells CASTRTSGRAYEQYF. In DNA form, the CDR3 reads TGCGCCAGCACTCGGACTAGCGGGAGGGCATACGAGCAGTACTTC.

CDR3 coding DNA: TGTGCCAGTAAGAGGGCGACTGGAAACACCATATATTTT. Protein: CASKRATGNTIYF. V is TRBV6-5 and J is TRBJ1-3; D is unresolved. V gave up 9 bases and J gave up 2 bases, with 11 bases separating them. Germline CDR1 reads MNHEY; CDR2 reads SVGAGI. CDR3 length: 13 residues.

This clone turned up a few times. The rearrangement links TRBV9 to TRBJ2-5, with D possibly TRBD2 on 7 matching bases. The germline V gene encodes CDR1 SGDLS and CDR2 YYNGEE. The CDR3 extends over 15 amino acids. Trimming took 0 bases from V and 9 from J, leaving 18 bases between them. CDR3: CASSVAGGMSGAQYF. In DNA, the CDR3 is TGTGCCAGCAGCGTAGCGGGGGGCATGAGTGGGGCCCAGTACTTC.

The CDR3 DNA reads TGTGCCAGCAGCACCCAGAGCACAGATACGCAGTATTTT. Amino acids: CASSTQSTDTQYF. The chain uses TRBV7-2 and TRBJ2-3; D is ambiguous. The CDR3 is 13 residues long. The germline V gene has CDR1 SGHTA and CDR2 FQGNSA. Trimming pared 5 bases from V and 0 bases from J, leaving 6 bases between.

This clone was seen only a few times. CDR3 sequence reads: CASSLARGRWETQYF. The CDR3 nucleotides read TGTGCCAGCAGTTTGGCGCGGGGGCGATGGGAGACCCAGTACTTC. The chain carries TRBV28 and TRBJ2-5; weak D call: TRBD2 (7 bases). This CDR3 has 15 amino acids. Germline V gene lookup returns CDR1 MDHEN and CDR2 SYDVKM. V lost 3 bases and J 5 bases, leaving 16 bases between the germline ends.

The chain links TRBV7-9 to TRBJ1-1; TRBD1 matches 7 bases. The CDR3 is 17 residues long. Germline CDR1 reads SEHNR; CDR2 reads FQNEAQ (reference sequence). The V and J ends lost 0 bases and 0 bases, in that order; junction bases with no gene match: 7. The DNA for the CDR3 is TGTGCCAGCAGCTTAGCAAGGGGGCAGGTGTTGAACACTGAAGCTTTCTTT. Residues: CASSLARGQVLNTEAFF.

This clone has a handful of counts. The chain couples TRBV7-6 to TRBJ1-1, with a tentative D call TRBD1 (6 bases). V shed 0 bases and J shed 4 bases, with 9 bases lying between them. Germline V lookup: CDR1 SGHVS, CDR2 FNYEAQ. There are 14 residues in the CDR3. CDR3: CASSLAVRGTEAFF. CDR3 coding DNA: TGTGCCAGCAGCTTAGCGGTCAGGGGCACTGAAGCTTTCTTT.